The 26 T cell receptor beta chains presented below share a single source sample, sequenced in a study of beta chain features in type 1 diabetes. All of the isolated RNA was reverse transcribed, so expressed TCRB transcripts were sequenced. Repertoires were generated with immunoSEQ multiplex PCR, while TCRdb's copy carries only in-frame clones and drops some. The sample lists 300,000 to 350,000 clones, less than 9.5% occurring once. Source material: central memory CD4+ T cells from blood. These receptors came from a woman aged 18-29 years in good health.

The chain couples TRBV29-1 to TRBJ2-7; D call uncertain. Looked up from germline, CDR1 is SQVTM and CDR2 is ANQGSEA. Trimming removed 2 bases at V and 6 bases at J, with 8 bases between. This CDR3 has 11 residues. The CDR3 reads CSVERDSEQYF. The CDR3, as DNA: TGCAGCGTTGAACGCGATTCCGAGCAGTACTTC.

Here the CDR3 reads CASSPGRLAGKETQYF. CDR3 DNA sequence: TGTGCCAGCTCACCAGGGCGACTAGCGGGCAAAGAGACCCAGTACTTC. The V gene is TRBV18, the J gene TRBJ2-5; 10 positions agree with TRBD2. Germline V gives CDR1 KGHSH, CDR2 LQKENI. Trimming cost V 2 bases and J 3 bases; bases outside gene matches: 6. This CDR3 is built from 16 residues.

This clone turned up a few times. The V and J genes are TRBV15 and TRBJ2-1, with TRBD1 as a possible D gene (6 bases). The CDR3 has 15 residues. The ends were cut back, 5 bases at V and 6 bases at J, with 17 bases in the middle. Per the germline V gene, CDR1 is LNHNV and CDR2 is YYDKDF (reference sequence). The CDR3 protein is CATSSPGTQVNEQFF. The CDR3 nucleotides read TGTGCCACCAGCTCCCCCGGGACACAAGTCAATGAGCAGTTCTTC.

This clone was seen a single time. With a much larger clone just one base away, this may be a read error. Other DNA sequences in this specimen translate into the identical CDR3. The chain links TRBV11-2 to TRBJ2-1; D unresolved. The CDR3 is 13 amino acids. Germline assignment: CDR1 SGHAT and CDR2 FQNNGV. V gave up 1 base and J gave up 4 bases, with 5 bases separating them. CDR3 DNA sequence: TGTGCCAGCAGCTTAGGAAGGTACAATGAGCAGTTCTTC. Translation: CASSLGRYNEQFF.

This clone has a handful of counts. The V call is TRBV4-2, the J call TRBJ2-3, with 10 bases that match TRBD2. The ends lost 1 base at V and 0 bases at J; junction bases unmatched: 7. Looked up from germline, CDR1 is LGHNA and CDR2 is YNFKEQ. The CDR3 sequence is 18 residues long. The CDR3 loop reads CASSQGYRTSGSTDTQYF. The CDR3 DNA is TGTGCCAGCAGCCAAGGGTATCGGACTAGCGGAAGCACAGATACGCAGTATTTT.

Only a few counts were recorded for this clone. The chain couples TRBV7-6 to TRBJ2-2; perhaps TRBD2 as D (6 bases). The length of the CDR3 is 16 residues. Germline V gene lookup returns CDR1 SGHVS and CDR2 FNYEAQ. V gave up 2 bases and J gave up 2 bases, with 12 bases separating them. This chain's CDR3 is CASSLFSGGNTGELFF. CDR3 DNA sequence: TGTGCCAGCAGCTTATTTTCCGGGGGTAACACCGGGGAGCTGTTTTTT. Complete variable domain (other parts from reference TRBV7-6 and TRBJ2-2): GAGVSQSPRYKVTKRGQDVALRCDPISGHVSLYWYRQALGQGPEFLTYFNYEAQQDKSGLPNDRFSAERPEGSISTLTIQRTEQRDSAMYRCASSLFSGGNTGELFFGEGSRLTVL.

This clone has only a few counts. Other DNA sequences in the same sample also yield this CDR3. The chain combines TRBV5-1 with TRBJ2-3; unclear D gene. CDR3 length: 13 residues. CDR1 is SGHRS and CDR2 is YFSETQ in the germline V gene. The germline V and J ends were trimmed by 0 bases and 3 bases, with 5 bases remaining between them. The CDR3 DNA reads TGCGCCAGCAGCTTGGCCCCAACAGATACGCAGTATTTT. As protein: CASSLAPTDTQYF.

The table lists this clone with a few counts. The rearrangement links TRBV7-2 to TRBJ2-7, with 12 bases identical to TRBD2. CDR1 and CDR2 (germline): SGHTA, FQGNSA. The CDR3 sequence is 15 residues long. Trimming at V came to 1 base and at J to 8 bases, leaving 6 bases not matched to a gene. This CDR3 is CASSLGTSGTLKQYF. For the CDR3, the DNA is TGTGCCAGCAGCTTAGGGACTAGCGGGACCTTAAAGCAGTACTTC.

The genes are TRBV11-2 and TRBJ2-3; 8 bases map to TRBD2. Germline V lookup: CDR1 SGHAT, CDR2 FQNNGV. The CDR3 spans 16 residues. J was trimmed by 0 bases and V by 0 bases; bases with no gene match: 2. The CDR3 sequence: CASSLDTGGSTDTQYF. The CDR3 DNA sequence: TGTGCCAGCAGCTTAGATACGGGAGGGAGCACAGATACGCAGTATTTT.

A few counts support this clone. The chain recombines TRBV18 with TRBJ2-7, with 9 bases fitting TRBD1. The CDR3 runs to 14 residues. The junction had 5 bases not matched to a gene; V was cut back by 5 bases and J by 3 bases. Germline V gene data show CDR1 as KGHSH and CDR2 as LQKENI. The CDR3 bases are TGTGCCAGCTCAAGGGACAGGGATGGCTACGAGCAGTACTTC. This sequence encodes CASSRDRDGYEQYF.

This clone was observed a few times. Here the CDR3 reads CASSQSIRGRNEQFF. The CDR3 bases are TGTGCCAGCAGCCAATCGATCAGGGGGCGGAATGAGCAGTTCTTC. This chain joins TRBV28 and TRBJ2-1; 8 positions match TRBD1. Germline V gene lookup returns CDR1 MDHEN and CDR2 SYDVKM. This CDR3 is built from 15 residues. V dropped 6 bases and J dropped 7; count of bases not matched to a gene: 11.

The sample holds a few counts of this clone. This chain joins TRBV6-6 and TRBJ2-1, with 13 bases lining up with TRBD2. V lost 7 bases to trimming and J lost 7 bases; unmatched junction nucleotides: 10. The length of the CDR3 is 16 residues. Germline lookup yields CDR1 MNHNY and CDR2 SVGAGI (reference sequence). This CDR3 is CASINTGLAGLNEQFF. The CDR3 nucleotides read TGTGCCAGCATCAATACGGGACTAGCGGGATTAAATGAGCAGTTCTTC.

This clone was counted only a few times. J is TRBJ2-1 and V is TRBV19, with TRBD2 as a possible D gene (6 bases). The CDR3 totals 16 residues. The V and J ends lost 3 bases and 5 bases respectively, with 17 bases between them. Per the germline V gene, CDR1 is LNHDA and CDR2 is SQIVND (reference sequence). The CDR3 nucleotides read TGTGCCAGTAGTATGGTCGATAGCGGACTACACAATGAGCAGTTCTTC. Protein: CASSMVDSGLHNEQFF. Filled out from reference TRBV19 and TRBJ2-1, the complete variable domain reads DGGITQSPKYLFRKEGQNVTLSCEQNLNHDAMYWYRQDPGQGLRLIYYSQIVNDFQKGDIAEGYSVSREKKESFPLTVTSAQKNPTAFYLCASSMVDSGLHNEQFFGPGTRLTVL.

About this clone itself: The limits of the CDR3 on the DNA are not certain, so only TCRdb's listed CDR3 is given. This sequence joins TRBV19 and TRBJ2-7; TRBD1 is the table's D call, not checked against the DNA. The length of the CDR3 is 15 amino acids, counting both ends. Germline V CDR1 and CDR2: LNHDA, SQIVND (reference sequence). The chain's CDR3 is CASSLERDSSYEQYF.

This clone was seen only a few times. This sequence joins TRBV2 and TRBJ2-3; either TRBD1 or TRBD2 may supply D (5 bases each). The germline CDR1 and CDR2 sequences are SNHLY and FYNNEI. V lost 2 bases and J lost 1, with 7 bases in between. The CDR3 length is 14 residues. As DNA, the CDR3 is TGTGCCAGCAGTGAACGAGGGGGCACAGATACGCAGTATTTT. This gives the protein CASSERGGTDTQYF.

The chain combines TRBV15 with TRBJ1-5; 11 bases match TRBD1. Germline values: CDR1 LNHNV, CDR2 YYDKDF (reference sequence). Unmatched junction bases numbered 3, after V lost 3 bases and J lost 5 bases. The CDR3 is 15 residues long. As DNA, the CDR3 is TGTGCCACCAGCAGGGACAGGGGGCAGGATCAGCCCCAGCATTTT. Amino acid sequence: CATSRDRGQDQPQHF.

The table lists this clone with a few counts. V and J are TRBV6-4 and TRBJ2-7, with a tentative D call TRBD2 (5 bases). Trimming stripped 2 bases from V and 2 bases from J, with 28 bases between. Germline V gene lookup returns CDR1 MRHNA and CDR2 SNTAGT. The CDR3 extends over 20 amino acids. The CDR3 sequence: CASSDRSESPGFSPTYEQYF. In nucleotides, the CDR3 is TGTGCCAGCAGTGACCGGAGCGAGAGTCCGGGGTTCAGTCCCACCTACGAGCAGTACTTC.

V gene TRBV18 combines with J gene TRBJ2-7, with 7 bases identical to TRBD1. CDR1 is KGHSH, CDR2 LQKENI, per germline. V lost 3 bases, J lost 7 bases, and 9 bases stayed unmatched. The CDR3 is 14 amino acids. CDR3 sequence (DNA): TGTGCCAGCTCACCGGCGACAGGGTCGGGTGAGCAGTACTTC. Its protein product is CASSPATGSGEQYF. The full variable domain, rest sourced from reference TRBV18 and TRBJ2-7, is NAGVMQNPRHLVRRRGQEARLRCSPMKGHSHVYWYRQLPEEGLKFMVYLQKENIIDESGMPKERFSAEFPKEGPSILRIQQVVRGDSAAYFCASSPATGSGEQYFGPGTRLTVT.

This clone was observed at least ten times. The chain combines TRBV10-3 with TRBJ2-7, with 11 bases identical to TRBD1. The CDR3 is 13 amino acids. The junction had 6 bases not matched to a gene; V was cut back by 7 bases and J by 7 bases. CDR1 ENHRY and CDR2 SYGVKD come from the germline V gene. CDR3 bases: TGTGCCATCAAGGGGACAGGGGGTGATGAGCAGTACTTC. Its translation is CAIKGTGGDEQYF.

This clone was observed a few times. The chain recombines TRBV19 with TRBJ2-2; the D gene is possibly TRBD1 (5 bases). Germline values: CDR1 LNHDA, CDR2 SQIVND (reference sequence). CDR3 size: 14 residues. Trimming pared 3 bases from V and 5 bases from J, leaving 10 bases between. This CDR3 reads CASSIQGSTGELFF. The CDR3, as DNA: TGTGCCAGTAGTATTCAGGGAAGTACCGGGGAGCTGTTTTTT. The full variable domain, completed using reference TRBV19 and TRBJ2-2, is DGGITQSPKYLFRKEGQNVTLSCEQNLNHDAMYWYRQDPGQGLRLIYYSQIVNDFQKGDIAEGYSVSREKKESFPLTVTSAQKNPTAFYLCASSIQGSTGELFFGEGSRLTVL.

The V call is TRBV18, the J call TRBJ2-3; TRBD1 is a possible D gene (5 bases). This CDR3 is built from 13 residues. CDR1 is KGHSH, CDR2 LQKENI, per germline. Between the trimmed V and J ends, which lost 6 bases and 6 bases, there was a span of 13 bases. The CDR3 bases are TGTGCCAGCTCCTTCGGGTCAGGGGATACGCAGTATTTT. It translates to CASSFGSGDTQYF.

For the CDR3, the DNA is TGCAGCTTTTCCCCACAGGGTTCCTACGAGCAGTACTTC. It encodes CSFSPQGSYEQYF. The chain uses TRBV29-1 and TRBJ2-7; possible D gene TRBD1, 6 bases. V dropped 8 bases and J dropped 1 base, with 15 bases sitting between them. The CDR3 spans 13 residues. Looked up from germline, CDR1 is SQVTM and CDR2 is ANQGSEA.

This clone was recorded a few times. In DNA, the CDR3 is TGTGCCAGCAGCTTGGATTGGGGGGCTGGGGCCAACGTCCTGACTTTC. Its translation is CASSLDWGAGANVLTF. The chain carries TRBV5-6 and TRBJ2-6; D possibly corresponds to TRBD2 (6 bases). The germline V gene encodes CDR1 SGHDT and CDR2 YYEEEE. V was clipped by 0 bases and J by 2 bases, with 9 bases between them. CDR3 length: 16 residues.

This clone has a handful of counts. The gene calls are TRBV7-2 and TRBJ2-5, with D maybe TRBD2 (5 bases). The CDR3 extends over 13 amino acids. V dropped 3 bases and J dropped 6 bases, with 11 bases sitting between them. Germline V lookup: CDR1 SGHTA, CDR2 FQGNSA. Here the CDR3 DNA reads TGTGCCAGCAGCTTCCCACCGGGGAAGACCCAGTACTTC. Protein: CASSFPPGKTQYF.

The gene calls are TRBV28 and TRBJ2-5; D possibly uses TRBD1 or TRBD2 (7 bases each). The CDR3 length is 13 residues. The V end lost 10 bases, the J end lost 5 bases, and 17 bases lay between the germline ends. Germline CDR1 and CDR2: MDHEN and SYDVKM. CDR3 loop: CATVGGGLETQYF. DNA for the CDR3: TGTGCCACCGTGGGAGGGGGCTTGGAGACCCAGTACTTC.

J is TRBJ1-2 and V is TRBV29-1, with D unclear. Trimming stripped 3 bases from V and 8 bases from J, with 16 bases between. CDR1 and CDR2 from the germline V gene are SQVTM and ANQGSEA. CDR3 length equals 13 residues. For the CDR3, the DNA is TGCAGCGTTGAGACGGGATTTGCGAAGGGCTACACCTTC. Its protein product is CSVETGFAKGYTF.